The next 5 T cell receptor beta chains were all read from a single sample in a study of blood T cell repertoires in COVID-19. Generated by immunoSEQ multiplex PCR, the TCRdb table keeps only in-frame clones and is missing some. The repertoire holds approximately 100,000 clones, with 80% to 90% as singletons. Sequencing used peripheral blood. These receptor sequences come from a human donor with acute or convalescent COVID-19. The donor label of this sample is uncertain.

J is TRBJ1-1 and V is TRBV6-6, with a weak D call TRBD1 (6 bases). There are 14 residues in the CDR3. In germline, CDR1 is MNHNY, CDR2 SVGAGI (reference sequence). V was shortened by 5 bases and J by 6 bases, with 16 bases between the two germline ends. This CDR3 is CASSQGQRIPEAFF. CDR3 nucleotides: TGTGCCAGCAGTCAAGGACAGAGAATCCCTGAAGCTTTCTTT.

J is TRBJ2-5 and V is TRBV5-1, with TRBD1 identical over 8 bases. CDR1 SGHRS and CDR2 YFSETQ come from the germline V gene. The CDR3 extends over 14 amino acids. V lost 3 bases to trimming and J lost 5 bases; unmatched junction nucleotides: 6. The CDR3 is CASSSDRVRETQYF. CDR3 DNA: TGCGCCAGCAGCTCGGACAGGGTGAGGGAGACCCAGTACTTC.

The chain's CDR3 is CASSLYDTYGYTF. The CDR3, as DNA: TGTGCCAGCAGCTTATACGACACCTATGGCTACACCTTC. The rearrangement joins TRBV5-6 to TRBJ1-2; D ambiguous. Germline-derived CDR1 and CDR2 are SGHDT and YYEEEE. V lost 2 bases to trimming and J lost 4 bases, with 9 bases between them. The CDR3 is 13 residues long.

V gene TRBV11-3 combines with J gene TRBJ2-7, with 7 positions matching TRBD1. V lost 5 bases and J lost 0; bases outside the gene matches: 4. The CDR3 has 14 residues. CDR1 and CDR2 from the germline V gene are SGHNT and YENEEA. CDR3 region: CASSATGSSYEQYF. CDR3 sequence (DNA): TGTGCCAGCAGCGCGACAGGGAGCTCCTACGAGCAGTACTTC.

This sequence joins TRBV3-1 (or the pseudogene TRBV3-2) and TRBJ1-1; 8 bases map to TRBD1. The CDR3 sequence is 17 residues long. Germline-derived CDR1 and CDR2 are LGHDT and YNNKEL (reference sequence). V lost 1 base, J lost 4 bases, and 11 bases stayed unmatched. The CDR3 reads CASSQGFRDRLGTEAFF. In DNA form, the CDR3 reads TGTGCCAGCAGCCAAGGGTTCAGGGACAGGTTGGGCACTGAAGCTTTCTTT.